This T cell receptor beta chain was recorded in a study of blood T cell repertoires in COVID-19. About the study: Donors in the United States, Italy and Spain gave samples during acute or convalescent COVID-19. Sample material is recorded as cDNA or gDNA derived from T cells, B-cell-depleted T cells, or PBMCs.

In the source study's methods: Reference gene primer amplification gave estimated nucleated cell counts. The repertoire was sequenced with immunoSEQ multiplex PCR; TCRdb's copy has only in-frame clones and lacks some. The V and J calls and clone size are taken from that table; D and trimming were inferred from the DNA. The sample has under 300,000 clones, roughly 80% seen once. The CDR3 is made up of 19 amino acids. The rearrangement joins TRBV21-1 to TRBJ2-5; the table calls TRBD2, which could not be checked here. TRBV21-1 counts as a pseudogene. This TCR came from a woman aged 45-59 years who had recovered from COVID-19. Sequenced material: peripheral blood. For the CDR3, the DNA is TGTGCCAGCAGCACGGACTTGGGGGGTCTAGCGGGAGTGGGAGAGACCCAGTACTTC. Protein: CASSTDLGGLAGVGETQYF.